These 32 T cell receptor beta chains were all obtained from the same sample, sequenced in a study of graft-versus-host responses after intestinal transplantation. Antigen specificity for these receptors is unknown. Assay used: immunoSEQ multiplex PCR; TCRdb lists only in-frame clones, some missing. The table has about 120,000 clones, about nine tenths seen once. This sample comprised unstimulated CD4+ T cells sorted from spleen or lymph node cells, obtained before intestinal transplant. The source of these receptors is a human donor who received an intestinal transplant.

The chain carries TRBV27 and TRBJ1-2; D is perhaps TRBD1 (5 bases). The germline CDR1 and CDR2 sequences are MNHEY and SMNVEV (reference sequence). V was shortened by 2 bases and J by 4 bases, with 8 bases between the two germline ends. The CDR3 covers 13 residues. DNA for the CDR3: TGTGCCAGCAGTTTACGCAGGGCCTATGGCTACACCTTC. Amino acids: CASSLRRAYGYTF.

The chain recombines TRBV9 with TRBJ2-1; 15 nucleotides align to TRBD2. V trimming: 0 bases; J trimming: 9 bases; junction bases outside the gene matches: 1. The CDR3 is made up of 15 amino acids. Per the germline V gene, CDR1 is SGDLS and CDR2 is YYNGEE. CDR3 nucleotides: TGTGCCAGCAGCGTAGGGGGACTAGCGGGGGGTGAGCAGTTCTTC. Translated, it gives CASSVGGLAGGEQFF.

The V call is TRBV11-3, the J call TRBJ1-1; D not resolved. The CDR3 length is 13 residues. CDR1 SGHNT and CDR2 YENEEA come from the germline V gene. V lost 1 base and J 3 bases, leaving 6 bases between the germline ends. CDR3: CASSLAVDTEAFF. CDR3 bases: TGTGCCAGCAGCTTAGCAGTGGACACTGAAGCTTTCTTT.

The chain has TRBV11-2 and TRBJ2-7; D is ambiguous. The CDR3 has 15 amino acids. Germline V gene lookup returns CDR1 SGHAT and CDR2 FQNNGV. V shed 3 bases and J shed 3 bases, with 15 bases lying between them. The CDR3 region has the DNA TGTGCCAGCAGCTTTACGGCAGGTACCGACTACGAGCAGTACTTC. This sequence encodes CASSFTAGTDYEQYF.

This sequence joins TRBV5-1 and TRBJ1-4; tentatively, D is TRBD1 (5 bases). The CDR3 is 12 residues long. The V gene lost 4 bases and the J gene lost 8 bases, with 9 bases spanning the gap. The germline gives CDR1 SGHRS, CDR2 YFSETQ. This CDR3 reads CASSLDTEKLFF. Here the CDR3 DNA reads TGCGCCAGCAGCCTGGACACAGAAAAACTGTTTTTT.

This clone came up once. The chain recombines TRBV6-5 with TRBJ1-1, with no clear D. The CDR3 totals 12 residues. Trimming took 2 bases from V and 10 from J, leaving 11 bases between them. Germline V gives CDR1 MNHEY, CDR2 SVGAGI. CDR3 nucleotides: TGTGCCAGCAGTTACCCGGGGAAGGGAGCTTTCTTT. Translating it yields CASSYPGKGAFF.

The J gene is TRBJ2-7, the V gene TRBV4-1; TRBD1 aligns across 7 bases. With 4 bases clipped from V and 5 bases from J, the junction kept 5 bases outside the gene matches. Germline V lookup: CDR1 MGHRA, CDR2 YSYEKL. CDR3 size: 13 residues. The CDR3 region has the DNA TGCGCCAGCAGCCCCCGACAGGGTAACGAGCAGTACTTC. Protein sequence: CASSPRQGNEQYF.

The chain couples TRBV28 to TRBJ2-7, with a possible D match to TRBD1 (6 bases). This CDR3 region has 12 residues. Germline V gene data show CDR1 as MDHEN and CDR2 as SYDVKM. V shed 6 bases and J shed 3 bases, with 9 bases lying between them. CDR3: CASSRQDYEQYF. The CDR3 region has the DNA TGTGCCAGCAGCCGACAGGACTACGAGCAGTACTTC. The entire variable domain, with the rest obtained from reference TRBV28 and TRBJ2-7, is as follows: DVKVTQSSRYLVKRTGEKVFLECVQDMDHENMFWYRQDPGLGLRLIYFSYDVKMKEKGDIPEGYSVSREKKERFSLILESASTNQTSMYLCASSRQDYEQYFGPGTRLTVT.

The genes are TRBV2 and TRBJ2-3; 9 bases are a match to TRBD2. Germline trimming cut 4 bases from V and 2 bases from J; bases unmatched to any gene: 4. The CDR3 has 15 amino acids. Germline values: CDR1 SNHLY, CDR2 FYNNEI. The CDR3, as DNA: TGTGCCAGCAGTGCTAGCGGGGCCTTCACAGATACGCAGTATTTT. Its translation: CASSASGAFTDTQYF. The whole variable domain, filled in from reference TRBV2 and TRBJ2-3, reads EPEVTQTPSHQVTQMGQEVILRCVPISNHLYFYWYRQILGQKVEFLVSFYNNEISEKSEIFDDQFSVERPDGSNFTLKIRSTKLEDSAMYFCASSASGAFTDTQYFGPGTRLTVL.

The chain is built from TRBV18 and TRBJ2-2; TRBD1 aligns across 8 bases. CDR1 and CDR2 (germline): KGHSH, LQKENI. The CDR3 length is 17 residues. V dropped 1 base and J dropped 3; count of bases not matched to a gene: 7. Written as DNA, the CDR3 is TGTGCCAGCTCACCACGTCAGACAGGGGTTGACACCGGGGAGCTGTTTTTT. Translation: CASSPRQTGVDTGELFF.

V and J are TRBV25-1 and TRBJ1-3; D possibly corresponds to TRBD1 (5 bases). From germline, CDR1 is MGHDK and CDR2 SYGVNS. The CDR3 contains 12 residues. Deletions cut 6 bases from V and 3 bases from J, with 6 bases between. CDR3 in amino acids: CASRGDGNTIYF. The CDR3, as DNA: TGTGCCAGCAGAGGGGATGGAAACACCATATATTTT. Variable domain in full (rest from reference TRBV25-1 and TRBJ1-3): EADIYQTPRYLVIGTGKKITLECSQTMGHDKMYWYQQDPGMELHLIHYSYGVNSTEKGDLSSESTVSRIRTEHFPLTLESARPSHTSQYLCASRGDGNTIYFGEGSWLTVV.

The chain recombines TRBV5-4 with TRBJ2-3; the match to TRBD2 covers 11 bases. The CDR3 sequence is 14 residues long. The V and J ends lost 4 bases and 9 bases, in that order; junction bases with no gene match: 7. The germline gives CDR1 SGHNT, CDR2 YYREEE (reference sequence). CDR3 loop: CASSPLAGEGTQYF. The CDR3 DNA sequence: TGTGCCAGCAGCCCACTAGCGGGGGAAGGGACGCAGTATTTT.

The chain joins TRBV2 to TRBJ2-7; 7 bases are shared with TRBD1. This CDR3 region has 11 residues. V dropped 6 bases and J dropped 5; count of bases not matched to a gene: 1. CDR1 is SNHLY and CDR2 is FYNNEI in the germline V gene. CDR3 sequence: CASRDRDEQYF. In DNA, the CDR3 is TGTGCCAGCAGAGACAGGGACGAGCAGTACTTC.

The chain links TRBV28 to TRBJ2-3; TRBD2 aligns across 7 bases. CDR3 length equals 17 residues. Germline V gives CDR1 MDHEN, CDR2 SYDVKM. The junction had 14 bases not matched to a gene; V was cut back by 6 bases and J by 2 bases. In nucleotides, the CDR3 is TGTGCCAGCAGCCCACCGGGAGGAAAATCACTCACAGATACGCAGTATTTT. Its protein product is CASSPPGGKSLTDTQYF. The variable domain in full, completed from reference TRBV28 and TRBJ2-3, reads DVKVTQSSRYLVKRTGEKVFLECVQDMDHENMFWYRQDPGLGLRLIYFSYDVKMKEKGDIPEGYSVSREKKERFSLILESASTNQTSMYLCASSPPGGKSLTDTQYFGPGTRLTVL.

The V and J genes are TRBV7-2 and TRBJ1-2; 7 nucleotides match TRBD1. The CDR3 runs 13 residues. The ends lost 2 bases at V and 8 bases at J; junction bases unmatched: 5. CDR1 and CDR2 (germline): SGHTA, FQGNSA. The CDR3: CASSLPDRVGYTF. The CDR3 DNA reads TGTGCCAGCAGCTTACCAGACAGGGTCGGCTACACCTTC.

This clone was picked up one time. V usage is TRBV19 and J usage is TRBJ1-5; the D is unclear. The CDR3 covers 17 residues. CDR1 is LNHDA, CDR2 SQIVND, per germline (reference sequence). The ends were cut back, 3 bases at V and 0 bases at J, with 15 bases in the middle. CDR3 nucleotides: TGTGCCAGTAGTATCACTCGGTTAACCATTAGCAATCAGCCCCAGCATTTT. The encoded protein is CASSITRLTISNQPQHF. Full variable domain (outside the CDR3, taken from reference TRBV19 and TRBJ1-5): DGGITQSPKYLFRKEGQNVTLSCEQNLNHDAMYWYRQDPGQGLRLIYYSQIVNDFQKGDIAEGYSVSREKKESFPLTVTSAQKNPTAFYLCASSITRLTISNQPQHFGDGTRLSIL.

This clone has just one count. The V and J genes are TRBV7-9 and TRBJ2-7; 7 nucleotides match TRBD2. CDR1 is SEHNR and CDR2 is FQNEAQ in the germline V gene (reference sequence). The CDR3 has 13 residues. J was trimmed by 2 bases and V by 4 bases; bases with no gene match: 2. The chain's CDR3 is CASSSSGTYEQYF. The CDR3 DNA reads TGTGCCAGCAGCTCTAGCGGAACCTACGAGCAGTACTTC.

The rearrangement uses TRBV18 and TRBJ1-1; no clear D gene. CDR1 and CDR2 (germline): KGHSH, LQKENI. The CDR3 runs to 13 residues. V dropped 4 bases and J dropped 1 base, with 7 bases sitting between them. This CDR3 reads CASSRQSNTEAFF. CDR3 DNA sequence: TGTGCCAGCTCACGTCAATCGAACACTGAAGCTTTCTTT.

This clone was detected a few times. CDR3 loop: CSVWTSGYEQYF. The CDR3 DNA follows: TGCAGCGTTTGGACTAGCGGCTACGAGCAGTACTTC. V usage is TRBV29-1 and J usage is TRBJ2-7; 10 bases are shared with TRBD2. Per germline, CDR1 SQVTM and CDR2 ANQGSEA. CDR3 length: 12 residues. V lost 5 bases to trimming and J lost 3 bases; unmatched junction nucleotides: 1.

The chain employs TRBV19 and TRBJ2-5; perhaps TRBD1 as D (5 bases). CDR3 length: 12 residues. Trimming left V 6 bases short and J 7 bases short, with 12 bases between. CDR1 is LNHDA and CDR2 is SQIVND in the germline V gene (reference sequence). Here the CDR3 DNA reads TGTGCCAGTAGCACAGGTCCGGGGACCCAGTACTTC. This codes for CASSTGPGTQYF.

The chain has TRBV5-1 and TRBJ2-7; tentative D call: TRBD1 (6 bases). Per the germline V gene, CDR1 is SGHRS and CDR2 is YFSETQ. CDR3 length equals 13 residues. Trimming shortened V by 4 bases and J by 3 bases, and 11 bases separated the two germline ends. The CDR3 DNA reads as TGCGCCAGCAGCAAGGACAGCCTCTACGAGCAGTACTTC. Its protein is CASSKDSLYEQYF.

The chain joins TRBV30 to TRBJ1-2; 9 nucleotides align to TRBD1. This CDR3 region has 14 residues. The germline CDR1 and CDR2 sequences are GTSNPN and SVGIG (reference sequence). V gave up 1 base and J gave up 4 bases; unmatched junction bases: 4. Here the CDR3 DNA reads TGTGCCTGGAGTGAGACAGGGGGAGGCTATGGCTACACCTTC. Its protein is CAWSETGGGYGYTF.

The chain carries TRBV6-6 and TRBJ2-5; TRBD1 matches 9 bases. CDR1 and CDR2 from the germline V gene are MNHNY and SVGAGI (reference sequence). This CDR3 has 15 residues. J lost 11 bases, V lost 6 bases, and 16 bases had no gene match. The CDR3 DNA is TGTGCCAGCAGACCTCCGGGACAGGGACTACGAGAGCAGTACTTC. As protein: CASRPPGQGLREQYF.

The chain combines TRBV27 with TRBJ2-5; a possible D gene is TRBD1 (6 bases). The CDR3 extends over 15 amino acids. Trimming took 4 bases from V and 5 from J, leaving 17 bases between them. Germline-derived CDR1 and CDR2 are MNHEY and SMNVEV (reference sequence). CDR3 DNA: TGTGCCAGCAGTTCCGCCGACAGGCTCAAGGAGACCCAGTACTTC. Protein: CASSSADRLKETQYF.

This clone came up once. This sequence joins TRBV30 and TRBJ2-5; TRBD1 agrees at 9 bases. Germline V lookup: CDR1 GTSNPN, CDR2 SVGIG (reference sequence). The CDR3 has 12 amino acids. The J segment lost 2 bases and the V segment lost 5 bases, leaving 0 bases of the junction unmatched. CDR3 sequence (DNA): TGTGCCTGGGGACAGGGGCAAGAGACCCAGTACTTC. Its protein product is CAWGQGQETQYF.

The chain employs TRBV7-9 and TRBJ1-1; D is unclear. Looked up from germline, CDR1 is SEHNR and CDR2 is FQNEAQ (reference sequence). The CDR3 has 15 residues. The V gene lost 3 bases and the J gene lost 3 bases, with 14 bases spanning the gap. The chain's CDR3 is CASSFPGLGDTEAFF. CDR3 sequence (DNA): TGTGCCAGCAGCTTCCCGGGTTTAGGAGACACTGAAGCTTTCTTT.

This chain links TRBV30 with TRBJ1-2; the match to TRBD1 covers 7 bases. Germline values: CDR1 GTSNPN, CDR2 SVGIG (reference sequence). The CDR3 covers 12 residues. Germline trimming cut 6 bases from V and 8 bases from J; bases unmatched to any gene: 9. CDR3 DNA: TGTGCCTGCTCCCAGGGGGTCGGCGGCTACACCTTC. Translated, it gives CACSQGVGGYTF.

The V and J genes are TRBV28 and TRBJ2-3, with D perhaps TRBD1 (6 bases). CDR1 and CDR2 from the germline V gene are MDHEN and SYDVKM. The ends were cut back, 10 bases at V and 2 bases at J, with 16 bases in the middle. The CDR3 spans 14 residues. This chain's CDR3 is CATSPGTHTDTQYF. The CDR3 bases are TGTGCCACCTCCCCGGGGACACACACAGATACGCAGTATTTT.

This chain links TRBV5-1 with TRBJ1-1; D might be TRBD1 (5 bases). CDR3 length: 13 amino acids. V lost 5 bases, J lost 3 bases, and 11 bases lay in between. CDR1 is SGHRS, CDR2 YFSETQ, per germline. The CDR3 loop is CASRPQGDTEAFF. DNA of the CDR3: TGCGCCAGCAGACCCCAGGGTGACACTGAAGCTTTCTTT.

This chain connects TRBV28 to TRBJ1-3; D gene uncertain. Between the trimmed V and J ends, which lost 7 bases and 2 bases, there was a span of 12 bases. The V gene's germline CDR1 is MDHEN and CDR2 SYDVKM. The CDR3 consists of 14 residues. The DNA of the CDR3 is TGTGCCAGCAATAAAGCCGGGGCTGGAAACACCATATATTTT. This gives the protein CASNKAGAGNTIYF.

This chain joins TRBV6-1 and TRBJ2-5, with D possibly TRBD1 on 6 matching bases. Germline V gene sequence: CDR1 MNHNS, CDR2 SASEGT. The CDR3 spans 16 residues. Trimming took off 2 bases at V and 1 base at J, with 14 bases between the two ends. CDR3 DNA sequence: TGTGCCAGCAGTGAACCCTTGGGGACAATCCAAGAGACCCAGTACTTC. This codes for CASSEPLGTIQETQYF.

The chain employs TRBV11-2 and TRBJ2-5; the match to TRBD1 covers 8 bases. Per germline, CDR1 SGHAT and CDR2 FQNNGV. The CDR3 runs to 14 residues. V was clipped by 1 base and J by 5 bases; unmatched bases: 3. CDR3 nucleotide sequence: TGTGCCAGCAGCTTAGGCGGACAGGGCGAGACCCAGTACTTC. The encoded protein is CASSLGGQGETQYF.